The 17 T cell receptor beta chains presented below share a single source sample, sequenced in a study of T cells in Graves' hyperthyroidism and ophthalmopathy. RNA transcripts gave rise to amplified TCR beta CDR3 regions. When the TCR CDR3 underwent first-round RT-PCR, the HTBI primer set was used. TCRdb recomputed calls from the multiplex PCR reads with MiXCR, one row per CDR3 protein. The sample has some 440,000 distinct CDR3 sequences, about 15% seen once; the top ten hold around an eighth. Sequenced sample: blood. Source of these receptors: a woman aged 18-30 years with Graves' hyperthyroidism.

In its sample, this clonotype was seen a few times. CDR3 sequence (DNA): TGCAGTGTCGAGACGGGGGGAAGTTTAAACACCATATATTTT. Translating it yields CSVETGGSLNTIYF. The genes are TRBV20-1 and TRBJ1-3, with TRBD1 as a possible D gene (5 bases). Germline-derived CDR1 and CDR2 are DFQATT and SNEGSKA (reference sequence). Trimming removed 7 bases at V and 6 bases at J, with 19 bases between. This CDR3 region has 14 residues.

There are many counts of this clonotype. The chain links TRBV12-3 or TRBV12-4 to TRBJ1-1; a possible D gene is TRBD1 (5 bases). The CDR3 runs 16 residues. Trimming left V 1 base short and J 7 bases short, with 19 bases between. The CDR3 DNA reads TGTGCCAGCAGTTTAGAGGGCCCTGGGGGGTTGGTTGAAGCTTTCTTT. Its protein is CASSLEGPGGLVEAFF.

This clonotype was seen a few times. The V and J genes are TRBV7-9 and TRBJ2-3; TRBD1 might be the D (5 bases). The length of the CDR3 is 15 residues. Per germline, CDR1 SEHNR and CDR2 FQNEAQ (reference sequence). V lost 4 bases and J 7 bases, leaving 18 bases between the germline ends. The CDR3 sequence: CASSWGRGAPNTQYF. The CDR3 nucleotides are TGTGCCAGCAGCTGGGGCCGAGGCGCCCCCAATACGCAGTATTTT.

This clonotype was seen more than once but under ten times. The V gene is TRBV15, the J gene TRBJ2-1; no definite D call. This CDR3 has 12 amino acids. CDR1 and CDR2 from the germline V gene are LNHNV and YYDKDF (reference sequence). Trimming pared 1 base from V and 4 bases from J, leaving 2 bases between. The CDR3 reads CATSRVYNEQFF. CDR3 bases: TGTGCCACCAGCAGAGTATACAATGAGCAGTTCTTC. Combining the CDR3 with reference TRBV15 and TRBJ2-1 gives the whole variable domain DAMVIQNPRYQVTQFGKPVTLSCSQTLNHNVMYWYQQKSSQAPKLLFHYYDKDFNNEADTPDNFQSRRPNTSFCFLDIRSPGLGDTAMYLCATSRVYNEQFFGPGTRLTVL.

Many counts were recorded for this clonotype. In DNA form, the CDR3 reads TGTGCCAGCAGCTACGGACAGGGTCAAGAGACCCAGTACTTC. It encodes CASSYGQGQETQYF. This chain links TRBV5-6 with TRBJ2-5, with 8 nucleotides matching TRBD1. The V gene end was trimmed by 3 bases and the J gene end by 2 bases; junction bases not matched to a gene: 3. Germline CDR1 is SGHDT and CDR2 is YYEEEE. The CDR3 has 14 residues.

The table lists this clonotype with many counts. The gene calls are TRBV3-1 and TRBJ2-5; no definite D call. Germline assignment: CDR1 LGHDT and CDR2 YNNKEL (reference sequence). CDR3 length: 16 amino acids. With 0 bases removed from V and 2 bases from J, the gap between germline ends came to 13 bases. CDR3 amino acids: CASSQDRATRQETQYF. The CDR3 DNA is TGTGCCAGCAGCCAAGATAGGGCAACCAGACAAGAGACCCAGTACTTC.

J is TRBJ1-1 and V is TRBV11-2; D is uncertain. The CDR3 runs 10 residues. Trimming cost V 2 bases and J 7 bases, with 2 bases left between them. Germline-derived CDR1 and CDR2 are SGHAT and FQNNGV. The CDR3 DNA is TGTGCCAGCAGCTTAAATGAAGCTTTCTTT. As protein: CASSLNEAFF. Drawing the rest from reference TRBV11-2 and TRBJ1-1, the complete variable domain is EAGVAQSPRYKIIEKRQSVAFWCNPISGHATLYWYQQILGQGPKLLIQFQNNGVVDDSQLPKDRFSAERLKGVDSTLKIQPAKLEDSAVYLCASSLNEAFFGQGTRLTVV.

The V call is TRBV9, the J call TRBJ2-5; TRBD2 aligns across 13 bases. The CDR3 totals 16 residues. Germline CDR1 is SGDLS and CDR2 is YYNGEE. After removal of 3 bases from V and 2 bases from J, the junction contained 4 bases not matched to a gene. CDR3 sequence (DNA): TGTGCCAGCAGCGCCGGGACTAGCGGGGCACAAGAGACCCAGTACTTC. It is translated as CASSAGTSGAQETQYF. Full variable domain (outside the CDR3, taken from reference TRBV9 and TRBJ2-5): DSGVTQTPKHLITATGQRVTLRCSPRSGDLSVYWYQQSLDQGLQFLIQYYNGEERAKGNILERFSAQQFPDLHSELNLSSLELGDSALYFCASSAGTSGAQETQYFGPGTRLLVL.

The chain employs TRBV6-6 and TRBJ1-6; a weak D match, TRBD1 (5 bases). The CDR3 sequence is 15 residues long. CDR1 is MNHNY, CDR2 SVGAGI, per germline (reference sequence). With 2 bases removed from V and 5 bases from J, the gap between germline ends came to 10 bases. The CDR3 nucleotides read TGTGCCAGCAGTTACGGGGGGTTCAATAATTCACCCCTCCACTTT. Its translation: CASSYGGFNNSPLHF.

V and J are TRBV25-1 and TRBJ2-3, with D tentatively TRBD1 (6 bases). Per germline, CDR1 MGHDK and CDR2 SYGVNS. The CDR3 loop spans 16 amino acids. Trimming took off 3 bases at V and 3 bases at J, with 16 bases between the two ends. The CDR3 sequence: CASSEDRLRGTDTQYF. CDR3 nucleotide sequence: TGTGCCAGCAGTGAGGATCGCCTGAGGGGGACAGATACGCAGTATTTT.

The chain links TRBV20-1 to TRBJ1-5, with D perhaps matching TRBD1 (6 bases). Germline V lookup: CDR1 DFQATT, CDR2 SNEGSKA (reference sequence). V lost 1 base and J lost 0, with 16 bases in between. This CDR3 contains 17 residues. CDR3 in DNA: TGCAGTGCTAGAGTTGGGGGCTGGGGCCGTAGCAATCAGCCCCAGCATTTT. It yields the protein CSARVGGWGRSNQPQHF.

This clonotype was observed many times. J is TRBJ1-1 and V is TRBV5-1; D is unresolved. The CDR3 has 13 residues. Trimming took off 5 bases at V and 4 bases at J, with 12 bases between the two ends. Per the germline V gene, CDR1 is SGHRS and CDR2 is YFSETQ. CDR3 protein: CASRSKGSTEAFF. The DNA of the CDR3 is TGCGCCAGCAGGTCTAAAGGGTCCACTGAAGCTTTCTTT.

This clonotype was seen repeatedly, ten times or more. The chain recombines TRBV12-3 or TRBV12-4 with TRBJ1-5; D uncertain. The germline V and J ends were trimmed by 7 bases and 9 bases, with 25 bases remaining between them. The CDR3 has 16 residues. The CDR3 is CASKNTGGNQGRPQHF. As DNA, the CDR3 is TGTGCCAGCAAAAACACGGGAGGCAACCAAGGTCGGCCCCAGCATTTT.

The CDR3 DNA reads as TGTGCCAGCTCACCACCCGCTACAGGGCCGAGCCCCTACGAGCAGTACTTC. It is translated as CASSPPATGPSPYEQYF. V is TRBV18 and J is TRBJ2-7, with D perhaps TRBD1 (6 bases). Germline assignment: CDR1 KGHSH and CDR2 LQKENI. This CDR3 comprises 17 residues. V lost 0 bases to trimming and J lost 2 bases, with 17 bases between them.

This clonotype was seen a few times. The chain carries TRBV5-1 and TRBJ1-3; D gene ambiguous. Germline V gene data show CDR1 as SGHRS and CDR2 as YFSETQ. The CDR3 is made up of 15 amino acids. Trimming cost V 0 bases and J 2 bases, with 9 bases left between them. The CDR3 DNA follows: TGCGCCAGCAGCTTGGGACACCGAGCTGGAAACACCATATATTTT. Translated, it gives CASSLGHRAGNTIYF.

This clonotype has only a few counts. The gene calls are TRBV29-1 and TRBJ2-1; D ambiguous. Per the germline V gene, CDR1 is SQVTM and CDR2 is ANQGSEA. CDR3 length: 13 amino acids. The V and J ends lost 7 bases and 5 bases respectively, with 15 bases between them. The CDR3: CSAAKGIHNEQFF. The CDR3 DNA reads as TGCAGCGCTGCCAAGGGCATCCACAATGAGCAGTTCTTC.

J is TRBJ2-3 and V is TRBV20-1, with 13 nucleotides matching TRBD2. The length of the CDR3 is 16 residues. Germline V gene data show CDR1 as DFQATT and CDR2 as SNEGSKA (reference sequence). J lost 4 bases, V lost 3 bases, and 7 bases had no gene match. The CDR3 bases are TGCAGTGCTAGCTTCGGACTAGCGGGAGTGTCAGATACGCAGTATTTT. Its translation is CSASFGLAGVSDTQYF.